This T cell receptor beta chain is from a study of blood T cell repertoires in COVID-19. Study-level background: Italy, Spain and the United States were the sources of the convalescent and acute COVID-19 samples. PBMCs, B-cell-depleted T cells, or T cells were the source of the cDNA or gDNA that made up the material.

Original methodology: Scientists estimated how many nucleated cells there were by amplifying reference gene primers. Method: immunoSEQ multiplex PCR; TCRdb's copy keeps in-frame clones and lacks some. Clonal size and the V and J genes are those of that table, whereas D and trimming came from the DNA. The top ten clones hold 2.6% of a sample with over 200,000 clones, approximately 87% of them seen once. This CDR3 region has 17 residues. V trimming: 4 bases; J trimming: 5 bases; junction bases outside the gene matches: 17. Germline loops: CDR1 SGHRS, CDR2 YFSETQ. Sequencing used peripheral blood. The origin of this receptor is a woman in her 70s with active or convalescent COVID-19. The chain links TRBV5-1 to TRBJ2-7, with 8 bases aligning to TRBD1. The CDR3 DNA sequence: TGCGCCAGCAGCCGCCTTCGGCCCGGACAGGGATTGAACGAGCAGTACTTC. Amino acid sequence: CASSRLRPGQGLNEQYF.